The clone carrying this T cell receptor beta chain has just one count. The sample comes from a study of blood T cell repertoires in COVID-19. Study at large: From the United States, Italy and Spain came samples of acute and convalescent COVID-19. T cells, B-cell-depleted T cells, or PBMCs provided the cDNA or gDNA that served as material.

The authors' processing: Reference gene primer amplification gave estimated nucleated cell counts. TCRdb's table, derived via immunoSEQ multiplex PCR, lists solely in-frame clones and lacks some. V and J calls and clone size come straight from that table; D and trimming were deduced from the DNA. This sample yields about 220,000 clones, of which 82% are seen a single time; 3% to 4.5% belongs to the top ten. The sequence derives from a woman older than 75 with acute or convalescent COVID-19. Sequencing used peripheral blood.

CDR3 in amino acids: CASSPGPNSPLHF. The CDR3 nucleotides read TGTGCCAGCAGCCCAGGTCCTAATTCACCCCTCCACTTT. The gene calls are TRBV7-3 and TRBJ1-6; D ambiguous. With 5 bases removed from V and 6 bases from J, the gap between germline ends came to 8 bases. This CDR3 has 13 amino acids. Germline CDR1 SGHTA, CDR2 FQGTGA.